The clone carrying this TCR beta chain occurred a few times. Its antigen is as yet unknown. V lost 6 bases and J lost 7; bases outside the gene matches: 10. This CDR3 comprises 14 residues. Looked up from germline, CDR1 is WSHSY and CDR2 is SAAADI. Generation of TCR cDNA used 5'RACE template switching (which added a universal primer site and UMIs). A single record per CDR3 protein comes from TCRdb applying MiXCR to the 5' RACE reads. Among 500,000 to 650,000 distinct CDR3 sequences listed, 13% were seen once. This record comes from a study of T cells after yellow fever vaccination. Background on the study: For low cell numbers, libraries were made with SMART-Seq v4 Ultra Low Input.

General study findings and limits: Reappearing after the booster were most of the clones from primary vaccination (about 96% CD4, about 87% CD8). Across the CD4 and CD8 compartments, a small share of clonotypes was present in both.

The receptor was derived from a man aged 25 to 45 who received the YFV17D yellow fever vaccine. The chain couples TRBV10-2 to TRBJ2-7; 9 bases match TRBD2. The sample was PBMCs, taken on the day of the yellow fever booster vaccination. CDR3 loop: CASREAGGPKEQYF. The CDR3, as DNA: TGCGCCAGCAGGGAGGCGGGAGGGCCGAAAGAGCAGTACTTC.